A selection of T cell receptor beta chains follows, all from one sample in a study of cytomegalovirus exposure and HLA in healthy donors. Sequencing was performed with immunoSEQ multiplex PCR; in TCRdb, only in-frame clones are kept and a portion is missing. This table lists roughly 120,000 clones. Sequencing input: PBMCs. The receptor set was obtained from a man between 18 and 35 years old in good health and CMV-seronegative. The CDR3 runs from the conserved cysteine through the conserved F or W. A D gene is named only where the DNA matches it firmly.

TRBJ2-1 TRBV10-3 TRBD2 TGTGCCATCAGCGTAGCGGGTAGCTCCTACAATGAGCAGTTCTTC CAISVAGSSYNEQFF
TRBJ2-1 TRBV25-1 TRBD2 TGTGCCAGCAGTGAATTCAGCGGGATGGGCAATGAGCAGTTCTTC CASSEFSGMGNEQFF
TRBJ2-1 TRBV27 NA TGTGCCAGCAGTCTAGAACTGCCCCAGGGGTACAATGAGCAGTTCTTC CASSLELPQGYNEQFF
TRBJ2-3 TRBV7-7 NA TGTGCTAGCAGCTTGGACACCACAGATACGCAGTATTTT CASSLDTTDTQYF
TRBJ1-5 TRBV6-1 TRBD1 TGTGCCAGCAGTGGGGGGACAGGGCCAAATCAGCCCCAGCATTTT CASSGGTGPNQPQHF
TRBJ2-7 TRBV5-1 NA TGCGCCAGCAGCTTGGGTCAGGGCCCACGGGAGCAGTACTTC CASSLGQGPREQYF
TRBJ2-3 TRBV27 TRBD2 TGTGCCAGCAGTCGGGGGGGCGCAGATACGCAGTATTTT CASSRGGADTQYF
TRBJ1-2 TRBV15 NA TGTGCCACCAGCAGAGATCTAAGGACAGACGGCGGCTACACCTTC CATSRDLRTDGGYTF
TRBJ1-1 TRBV5-1 NA TGCGCCAGCAGCTTGGCACGGACTAACACTGAAGCTTTCTTT CASSLARTNTEAFF
TRBJ2-3 TRBV7-3 NA TGTGCCAGCGGAACCTTAGGGGGGGGGCCGACAGATACGCAGTATTTT CASGTLGGGPTDTQYF
TRBJ2-7 TRBV4-2 TRBD2 TGTGCCAGCAGCGCCGGTTCTGGCGGGAGCGCCTACGAGCAGTACTTC CASSAGSGGSAYEQYF
TRBJ2-7 TRBV6-5 NA TGTGCCAGCAGTTACTCGAAGGGGCAGGGGCTTCACGAGCAGTACTTC CASSYSKGQGLHEQYF
TRBJ1-2 TRBV11-2 TRBD1 TGTGCCAGCAGCGCTAGGACAGGGGCCTATGGCTACACCTTC CASSARTGAYGYTF
TRBJ2-1 TRBV29-1 TRBD2 TGCAGCGTTTTCACTCGGGGGACTAGAACCAATGAGCAGTTCTTC CSVFTRGTRTNEQFF
TRBJ2-3 TRBV6-5 TRBD2 TGTGCCAGCAGTTACTCGGGGGGGACCACAGATACGCAGTATTTT CASSYSGGTTDTQYF
TRBJ2-1 TRBV10-2 TRBD2 TGCGCCAGCAGTATCCGGGAGGGAACCTACAATGAGCAGTTCTTC CASSIREGTYNEQFF
TRBJ2-2 TRBV7-6 TRBD1 TGTGCCAGCAGCTTAGCAAAGGGGGCCACCGGGGAGCTGTTTTTT CASSLAKGATGELFF
TRBJ2-7 TRBV2 NA TGTGCCAGCAGGGCTACTTTCGGGCCGCTAGCGAGCTCCTACGAGCAGTACTTC CASRATFGPLASSYEQYF
TRBJ2-5 TRBV29-1 NA TGCAGCGTTGTCAGGACTAGGGGGATGGAGACCCAGTACTTC CSVVRTRGMETQYF
TRBJ2-2 TRBV30 NA TGTGCCTGGAGCTCGACAGGTCCCGGGGAGCTGTTTTTT CAWSSTGPGELFF
TRBJ2-1 TRBV2 NA TGTGCCAGCCTCTACAATGAGCAGTTCTTC CASLYNEQFF
TRBJ2-7 TRBV20-1 TRBD1 TGCAGTGCTCCAAGACAGGGCGGGCAGTACTTC CSAPRQGGQYF
TRBJ1-5 TRBV5-1 NA TGCGCCAGCAGCTTGGGACTCCTAACCCCACATAGCAATCAGCCCCAGCATTTT CASSLGLLTPHSNQPQHF
TRBJ1-5 TRBV27 NA TGTGCCAGCAGTTCAAACAGGGCGTCTCAGCCCCAGCATTTT CASSSNRASQPQHF
TRBJ1-4 TRBV27 TRBD1 TGTGCCAGCAGCCTTGGGACAGGGGGCGCAAAACTGTTTTTT CASSLGTGGAKLFF
TRBJ2-1 TRBV11-2 NA TGTGCCAGCAGCTATGGGACTTCATACAATGAGCAGTTCTTC CASSYGTSYNEQFF
TRBJ2-3 TRBV30 NA TGTGCCTGGAGAGGGGCAGGGGGCACAGATACGCAGTATTTT CAWRGAGGTDTQYF
TRBJ2-1 TRBV9 TRBD2 TGTGCCAGCAGCTCCTTGGGGGGGGGTTTCCAGTTCTTC CASSSLGGGFQFF
TRBJ2-7 TRBV30 TRBD1 TGTGCCTGGAGTGCTTTTACGGGACAGGGGGACCGCGAGCAGTACTTC CAWSAFTGQGDREQYF
TRBJ2-7 TRBV28 NA TGTGCCAGCAGTTTACGGTGGCAGGCCTACGAGCAGTACTTC CASSLRWQAYEQYF
TRBJ1-1 TRBV5-1 NA TGCGCCAGCAGCTTGGGCGCCGCTCAGGACACTGAAGCTTTCTTT CASSLGAAQDTEAFF
TRBJ1-5 TRBV28 TRBD1 TGTGCCAGCAGCGCCGGGACAGGGGTTTGGCAGCCCCAGCATTTT CASSAGTGVWQPQHF
TRBJ2-7 TRBV25-1 NA TGTGCCAGCAGTGAATTCAGGGGCAGTCTCCCCTACGAGCAGTACTTC CASSEFRGSLPYEQYF
TRBJ1-3 TRBV9 TRBD1 TGTGCCAGCAGCGGGACAGGGGCGATTTACGGAAACACCATATATTTT CASSGTGAIYGNTIYF
TRBJ1-2 TRBV27 NA TGTGCCAGCAGTTCAGCGGCCAGTTGGTATGGCTACACCTTC CASSSAASWYGYTF
TRBJ1-3 TRBV6-1 TRBD1 TGTGCCAGCAGTGAAGGGGCAGGGGGCGGAAACACCATATATTTT CASSEGAGGGNTIYF
TRBJ2-2 TRBV7-2 TRBD1 TGTGCCAGCAGCCTTGGACAGGGGAACACCGGGGAGCTGTTTTTT CASSLGQGNTGELFF
TRBJ2-3 TRBV9 TRBD2 TGTGCCAGCAGCGAGGGGACTAGCGGGTTCACAGATACGCAGTATTTT CASSEGTSGFTDTQYF
TRBJ2-5 TRBV5-1 NA TGCGCCAGCAGCTCCCAGGGGACCCAGTACTTC CASSSQGTQYF
TRBJ2-7 TRBV30 TRBD1 TGTGCCTGGAGTGTAGGATCAGGGGGCGACCACGAGCAGTACTTC CAWSVGSGGDHEQYF
TRBJ2-1 TRBV25-1 TRBD2 TGTGCCAGCAGTGAATCCCGGACTAGTGCCCAACCTTACAATGAGCAGTTCTTC CASSESRTSAQPYNEQFF
TRBJ1-4 TRBV6-1 NA TGTGCCAGCAGTGAAGCCCAGGGCCTCGAAAAACTGTTTTTT CASSEAQGLEKLFF
TRBJ1-5 TRBV4-2 TRBD1 TGTGCCAGCAGCCATGCATCGGGACAGTTTAATCAGCCCCAGCATTTT CASSHASGQFNQPQHF
TRBJ2-2 TRBV27 TRBD1 TGTGCCAGCAGTTTAGAAAGGGGGCTTAGCACCGGGGAGCTGTTTTTT CASSLERGLSTGELFF
TRBJ1-5 TRBV2 TRBD1 TGTGCCAGCAGTGACGGACAGGCGAATGGCAATCAGCCCCAGCATTTT CASSDGQANGNQPQHF
TRBJ1-1 TRBV19 NA TGTGCCAGTACGCTTGTTAGGAGGAACACTGAAGCTTTCTTT CASTLVRRNTEAFF
TRBJ1-2 TRBV6-1 NA TGTGCCAGCAGCCACACCGCGGACAGTGGGTATGGCTACACCTTC CASSHTADSGYGYTF
TRBJ1-1 TRBV7-9 TRBD1 TGTGCCAGCAGCCTAGACAGGGAATGGACTGAAGCTTTCTTT CASSLDREWTEAFF
TRBJ1-2 TRBV5-4 TRBD1 TGTGCCAGCAGCTCACTAAACCCAGGGGGTAAAGGCTACACCTTC CASSSLNPGGKGYTF
TRBJ1-4 TRBV19 TRBD1 TGTGCCAGTAGTATGCAAGGGGGCAGGCGGGAAAAACTGTTTTTT CASSMQGGRREKLFF
TRBJ2-2 TRBV9 NA TGTGCCAGCAGCCCCATGCCAAGGACATCCTTTACCGGGGAGCTGTTTTTT CASSPMPRTSFTGELFF
TRBJ2-7 TRBV29-1 NA TGCAGCGTTTGGGGACAAATCCCCTCCTACGAGCAGTACTTC CSVWGQIPSYEQYF
TRBJ1-5 TRBV19 TRBD1 TGTGCCAGTAGTATCCCAGGGGGACAGCCCCAGCATTTT CASSIPGGQPQHF
TRBJ2-1 TRBV6-1 TRBD2 TGTGCCAGCAGTGGTCGGACTAGCGGGGGGGCATACAATGAGCAGTTCTTC CASSGRTSGGAYNEQFF
TRBJ2-3 TRBV4-1 TRBD2 TGCGCCAGCAGCCAAGCCGGGACTAGCGGGGCAAATACGCAGTATTTT CASSQAGTSGANTQYF
TRBJ1-1 TRBV6-5 NA TGTGCCAGCACCTCTACAGGGACGCCTGAAGCTTTCTTT CASTSTGTPEAFF
TRBJ2-7 TRBV5-1 NA TGCGCCAGCAGCTTGCCCCCCCGGTTAGAGCAGTACTTC CASSLPPRLEQYF
TRBJ2-7 TRBV18 TRBD1 TGTGCCAGCTCACCCGGGACAGGGGGCCTATACTTC CASSPGTGGLYF
TRBJ1-1 TRBV11-3 NA TGTGCCAGCAGCCTAAACAGGGAAGGAACTGAAGCTTTCTTT CASSLNREGTEAFF
TRBJ2-3 TRBV5-6 TRBD2 TGTGCCAGCAGCTTTCGGGGGGTAGATACGCAGTATTTT CASSFRGVDTQYF